One sample yielded the 17 T cell receptor beta chains listed below, sequenced in a study of CD8+CD57+ T cells in acquired aplastic anemia. Researchers used genomic DNA as the template to profile TCR beta VDJ and CDR3. TCRdb analysed the reads with MiXCR anew, one entry per CDR3 protein. The sample comprises about 170,000 distinct CDR3 sequences, about 60% of which are singletons, and roughly 42% rests with the top ten. Material: sorted CD4+, CD8+, or CD8+CD57+ T cells (not recorded which) from PBMCs. These receptors originate from a human donor in good health.

This chain links TRBV7-3 with TRBJ2-5; no reliable D call. Looked up from germline, CDR1 is SGHTA and CDR2 is FQGTGA. CDR3 length: 16 residues. V lost 2 bases to trimming and J lost 5 bases, with 18 bases between them. CDR3 region: CASSLGFGQRVETQYF. The CDR3 DNA is TGTGCCAGCAGCTTAGGGTTCGGTCAGCGTGTGGAGACCCAGTACTTC.

The chain uses TRBV10-3 and TRBJ2-1; D might be TRBD2 (5 bases). This CDR3 comprises 13 residues. V lost 2 bases to trimming and J lost 12 bases, with 14 bases between them. Germline assignment: CDR1 ENHRY and CDR2 SYGVKD. CDR3 sequence: CAISEPSGSRQFF. The DNA for the CDR3 is TGTGCCATCAGTGAGCCGTCGGGGTCAAGGCAGTTCTTC.

This clonotype was recorded at least ten times. The rearrangement joins TRBV29-1 to TRBJ2-7; 13 nucleotides line up with TRBD2. Germline CDR1 is SQVTM and CDR2 is ANQGSEA. The CDR3 loop spans 13 amino acids. The junction had 4 bases not matched to a gene; V was cut back by 4 bases and J by 7 bases. CDR3 amino acids: CSVGLAGGGEQYF. CDR3 bases: TGCAGCGTTGGACTAGCGGGAGGTGGTGAGCAGTACTTC.

This clonotype was recorded only once. The V and J genes are TRBV6-1 and TRBJ2-7; 7 bases map to TRBD2. The CDR3 extends over 13 amino acids. V lost 7 bases, J lost 3 bases, and 6 bases stayed unmatched. The V gene's germline CDR1 is MNHNS and CDR2 SASEGT. The CDR3 region has the DNA TGTGCCAGCATCGGCGGGAGCCTCTACGAGCAGTACTTC. This codes for CASIGGSLYEQYF.

This chain uses TRBV20-1 with TRBJ1-1; the match to TRBD1 covers 11 bases. The CDR3 extends over 13 amino acids. The junction had 1 base not matched to a gene; V was cut back by 3 bases and J by 4 bases. The germline CDR1 and CDR2 sequences are DFQATT and SNEGSKA (reference sequence). The CDR3 protein is CSARDRGLTEAFF. The CDR3 region has the DNA TGCAGTGCTAGGGACAGGGGGCTCACTGAAGCTTTCTTT.

This clonotype was detected many times. The gene calls are TRBV2 and TRBJ2-1; 10 nucleotides agree with TRBD2. This CDR3 has 15 residues. V lost 6 bases to trimming and J lost 2 bases; unmatched junction nucleotides: 4. Germline values: CDR1 SNHLY, CDR2 FYNNEI. CDR3 nucleotides: TGTGCCAGCAGAAAAGGACTAGCGGCCTACAATGAGCAGTTCTTC. This translates into CASRKGLAAYNEQFF. Complete variable domain (other parts from reference TRBV2 and TRBJ2-1): EPEVTQTPSHQVTQMGQEVILRCVPISNHLYFYWYRQILGQKVEFLVSFYNNEISEKSEIFDDQFSVERPDGSNFTLKIRSTKLEDSAMYFCASRKGLAAYNEQFFGPGTRLTVL.

The rearrangement uses TRBV19 and TRBJ2-5; no reliable D call. This CDR3 is built from 12 residues. Germline V gives CDR1 LNHDA, CDR2 SQIVND (reference sequence). The V and J ends lost 3 bases and 5 bases respectively, with 7 bases between them. The CDR3 is CASSILGETQYF. The CDR3 nucleotides read TGTGCCAGTAGTATTCTGGGGGAGACCCAGTACTTC.

This chain links TRBV7-2 with TRBJ2-6; D uncertain. The V gene's germline CDR1 is SGHTA and CDR2 FQGNSA. The CDR3 totals 16 residues. Between the trimmed V and J ends, which lost 2 bases and 0 bases, there was a span of 8 bases. DNA for the CDR3: TGTGCCAGCAGCTTAACGCACAACTCTGGGGCCAACGTCCTGACTTTC. Residues: CASSLTHNSGANVLTF.

This clonotype showed up just a few times. J is TRBJ2-3 and V is TRBV2, with a weak D call TRBD2 (7 bases). Deletions cut 7 bases from V and 14 bases from J, with 25 bases between. This CDR3 comprises 14 residues. The germline CDR1 and CDR2 sequences are SNHLY and FYNNEI. In DNA, the CDR3 is TGTGCCAGCAATGGTGGGGGGGCGGGGGTAAAGGTGTATTTT. Translated: CASNGGGAGVKVYF.

J is TRBJ1-2 and V is TRBV7-2; D is perhaps TRBD1 (5 bases). V gave up 5 bases and J gave up 0 bases, with 16 bases separating them. The CDR3 contains 16 residues. Germline V lookup: CDR1 SGHTA, CDR2 FQGNSA. CDR3 in amino acids: CASSSPGTKANYGYTF. In DNA, the CDR3 is TGTGCCAGCAGCAGCCCGGGGACGAAAGCTAACTATGGCTACACCTTC.

This chain uses TRBV7-9 with TRBJ2-5; 10 nucleotides match TRBD1. CDR3 length equals 15 residues. Trimming cost V 5 bases and J 5 bases; bases outside gene matches: 8. Germline V CDR1 and CDR2: SEHNR, FQNEAQ (reference sequence). For the CDR3, the DNA is TGTGCCAGCAGCCCTCCGACAGGGGGCTGGGAGACCCAGTACTTC. Translated: CASSPPTGGWETQYF.

This chain links TRBV5-1 with TRBJ2-1, with TRBD1 identical over 11 bases. Per the germline V gene, CDR1 is SGHRS and CDR2 is YFSETQ. The J segment lost 9 bases and the V segment lost 4 bases, leaving 12 bases of the junction unmatched. The CDR3 has 16 amino acids. CDR3 DNA: TGCGCCAGCAGCCTATGGACAGGGGGCATGATTCCTGAGCAGTTCTTC. Protein sequence: CASSLWTGGMIPEQFF.

CDR3 sequence reads: CATSRSRGQGASEQYF. The CDR3 nucleotides read TGTGCCACCAGCCGCAGCCGGGGACAGGGCGCGTCTGAGCAGTACTTC. V usage is TRBV15 and J usage is TRBJ2-7, with 9 bases matching TRBD1. CDR1 is LNHNV, CDR2 YYDKDF, per germline (reference sequence). V gave up 5 bases and J gave up 7 bases; unmatched junction bases: 15. The length of the CDR3 is 16 residues.

The V and J genes are TRBV7-2 and TRBJ1-2, with D hard to call. This CDR3 has 14 residues. CDR1 and CDR2 (germline): SGHTA, FQGNSA. Trimming shortened V by 2 bases and J by 4 bases, and 11 bases separated the two germline ends. The CDR3: CASSLTSSGYGYTF. The CDR3, as DNA: TGTGCCAGCAGCTTAACCTCCAGTGGCTATGGCTACACCTTC. The full variable domain, with the rest looked up from reference TRBV7-2 and TRBJ1-2, is GAGVSQSPSNKVTEKGKDVELRCDPISGHTALYWYRQSLGQGLEFLIYFQGNSAPDKSGLPSDRFSAERTGGSVSTLTIQRTQQEDSAVYLCASSLTSSGYGYTFGSGTRLTVV.

This clonotype was seen repeatedly, ten times or more. The chain combines TRBV2 with TRBJ2-1; 11 positions match TRBD2. From germline, CDR1 is SNHLY and CDR2 FYNNEI. The CDR3 contains 18 residues. Trimming cost V 5 bases and J 4 bases; bases outside gene matches: 13. The CDR3 DNA follows: TGTGCCAGCAGTTTCGAGGCTAGCGGGAGGACGTTTTACAATGAGCAGTTCTTC. Translation gives CASSFEASGRTFYNEQFF.

DNA of the CDR3: TGTGCCAGCTCCGGGATAGGGCTTCCGAACTATGGCTACACCTTC. Its translation: CASSGIGLPNYGYTF. V usage is TRBV18 and J usage is TRBJ1-2; no definite D call. Germline V CDR1 and CDR2: KGHSH, LQKENI. The V gene lost 6 bases and the J gene lost 2 bases, with 16 bases spanning the gap. The CDR3 is made up of 15 amino acids.

This clonotype was seen only once. The rearrangement joins TRBV7-9 to TRBJ2-2, with TRBD2 identical over 16 bases. CDR3 length equals 16 residues. CDR1 SEHNR and CDR2 FQNEAQ come from the germline V gene (reference sequence). Losses at the gene ends were 5 bases for V and 9 bases for J; bases not matched to a gene: 6. The CDR3 is CASSVGTSGGARELFF. The CDR3 DNA reads TGTGCCAGCAGCGTCGGGACTAGCGGGGGGGCCCGGGAGCTGTTTTTT.